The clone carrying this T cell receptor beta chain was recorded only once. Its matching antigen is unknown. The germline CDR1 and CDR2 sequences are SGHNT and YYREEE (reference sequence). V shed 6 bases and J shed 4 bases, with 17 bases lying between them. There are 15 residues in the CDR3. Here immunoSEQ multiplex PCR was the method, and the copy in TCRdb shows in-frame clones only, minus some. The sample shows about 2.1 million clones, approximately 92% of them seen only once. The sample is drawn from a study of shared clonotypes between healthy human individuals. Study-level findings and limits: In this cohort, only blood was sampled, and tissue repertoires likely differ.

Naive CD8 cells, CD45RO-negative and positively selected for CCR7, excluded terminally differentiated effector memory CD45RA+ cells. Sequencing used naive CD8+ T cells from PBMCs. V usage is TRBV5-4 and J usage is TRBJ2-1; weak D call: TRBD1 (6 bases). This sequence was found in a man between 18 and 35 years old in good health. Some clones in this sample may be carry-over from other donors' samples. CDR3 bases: TGTGCCAGCAACCTACAGGGTTTGCTATACAATGAGCAGTTCTTC. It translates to CASNLQGLLYNEQFF.